This TCR beta chain was sequenced for a study of blood T cells in healthy people across ages. The authors ran a second PCR of about 7 to 11 cycles using a sample-barcoded 5' primer and a J-beta primer mix. With 12 random nucleotides, a template-switch adaptor tagged each individual cDNA molecule. No fewer than 2.5 million CDR3-containing paired-end reads came from each sample. TCRdb independently ran MiXCR on the 5' RACE reads; one entry per CDR3 protein. The profile shows 650,000 to 800,000 distinct CDR3 sequences, approximately 44% of them singletons. The study isolated at least 6.5 million PBMCs from each sample. Trimming at V came to 4 bases and at J to 3 bases, leaving 4 bases not matched to a gene. The CDR3 has 15 residues. Germline V CDR1 and CDR2: SGHRS, YFSETQ. This clonotype was seen repeatedly, ten times or more. The antigen remains unidentified. Whole-study results and caveats: No one knew whether donors had CMV, which possibly confounded expanded clonotype changes.

The J gene is TRBJ2-3, the V gene TRBV5-1; 11 nucleotides match TRBD1. The TCR originated in a man between 60 and 70 years old in good health. Sequenced: blood. CDR3 coding DNA: TGCGCCAGCAGCACGGGACAGGGGGAAACAGATACGCAGTATTTT. Its protein is CASSTGQGETDTQYF.